This entry lists 23 T cell receptor beta chains sequenced from one sample in a study of cytomegalovirus exposure and HLA in healthy donors. PCR primers comprised 60 Vbeta and 13 Jbeta primers. Libraries were prepared by immunoSEQ multiplex PCR; TCRdb keeps only in-frame clonotypes and omits some of them. Counted here are 100,000 to 150,000 clones, 76% occurring once; the ten biggest clones make up about 2%. Sequencing used PBMCs. These receptors all come from a female donor in good health and CMV-seropositive.

This sequence joins TRBV7-2 and TRBJ2-3, with 8 bases fitting TRBD2. The trim removed 5 bases at V and 6 bases at J, leaving 10 bases unmatched. CDR1 is SGHTA and CDR2 is FQGNSA in the germline V gene. The CDR3 loop spans 15 amino acids. CDR3 DNA sequence: TGTGCCAGCAGCCGCCCGGGACTAGTGTCGGATACGCAGTATTTT. Translated: CASSRPGLVSDTQYF.

The chain employs TRBV11-2 and TRBJ2-6; a weak D match, TRBD1 (5 bases). V was clipped by 7 bases and J by 4 bases, with 14 bases between them. Germline V CDR1 and CDR2: SGHAT, FQNNGV. This CDR3 has 15 amino acids. The CDR3 region is CASTGPSQGANVLTF. The CDR3 bases are TGTGCCAGCACAGGGCCCTCCCAGGGGGCCAACGTCCTGACTTTC.

The chain has TRBV5-4 and TRBJ2-5, with a tentative D call TRBD2 (6 bases). V lost 0 bases to trimming and J lost 5 bases, with 14 bases between them. The length of the CDR3 is 15 residues. Germline CDR1 SGHNT, CDR2 YYREEE (reference sequence). CDR3 amino acids: CASSLETGAWETQYF. Written as DNA, the CDR3 is TGTGCCAGCAGCTTGGAAACGGGAGCTTGGGAGACCCAGTACTTC. Full variable domain (missing parts from reference TRBV5-4 and TRBJ2-5): ETGVTQSPTHLIKTRGQQVTLRCSSQSGHNTVSWYQQALGQGPQFIFQYYREEENGRGNFPPRFSGLQFPNYSSELNVNALELDDSALYLCASSLETGAWETQYFGPGTRLLVL.

The chain couples TRBV10-3 to TRBJ2-5; 10 bases line up with TRBD1. The CDR3 spans 14 residues. Germline-derived CDR1 and CDR2 are ENHRY and SYGVKD. With 6 bases clipped from V and 2 bases from J, the junction kept 3 bases outside the gene matches. DNA for the CDR3: TGTGCCATCAGGACGGACAGGGGGCAAGAGACCCAGTACTTC. The encoded protein is CAIRTDRGQETQYF.

The chain uses TRBV6-5 and TRBJ2-2; D is perhaps TRBD2 (5 bases). Germline V lookup: CDR1 MNHEY, CDR2 SVGAGI. Trimming left V 4 bases short and J 0 bases short, with 9 bases between. CDR3 length equals 15 residues. CDR3 coding DNA: TGTGCCAGCAGTTGGAGCGGAACGAACACCGGGGAGCTGTTTTTT. Translating it yields CASSWSGTNTGELFF.

This clone was observed a few times. V usage is TRBV28 and J usage is TRBJ2-1; TRBD1 agrees at 9 bases. J gave up 9 bases and V 4 bases, and 7 bases lay outside the gene matches. Per germline, CDR1 MDHEN and CDR2 SYDVKM. The CDR3 runs to 14 residues. The CDR3 loop is CASSSGTGSGEQFF. In DNA, the CDR3 is TGTGCCAGCAGTTCCGGGACAGGGTCTGGTGAGCAGTTCTTC.

J is TRBJ1-3 and V is TRBV6-5; D is unresolved. Germline lookup yields CDR1 MNHEY and CDR2 SVGAGI. Trimming pared 7 bases from V and 0 bases from J, leaving 10 bases between. This CDR3 contains 14 residues. The CDR3 protein is CASMGTSSGNTIYF. The DNA for the CDR3 is TGTGCCAGCATGGGAACTAGCTCTGGAAACACCATATATTTT.

The chain has TRBV2 and TRBJ2-1, with TRBD2 matching 8 bases. V trimming: 6 bases; J trimming: 8 bases; junction bases outside the gene matches: 12. The V gene's germline CDR1 is SNHLY and CDR2 FYNNEI. This CDR3 comprises 15 residues. This CDR3 reads CASSSGTRGMDEQFF. CDR3 DNA: TGTGCCAGCAGCTCCGGGACTAGGGGCATGGATGAGCAGTTCTTC.

This chain joins TRBV27 and TRBJ1-2, with 7 nucleotides matching TRBD1. The junction had 8 bases not matched to a gene; V was cut back by 5 bases and J by 8 bases. Germline CDR1 MNHEY, CDR2 SMNVEV (reference sequence). The CDR3 length is 13 residues. The CDR3 DNA sequence: TGTGCCAGCAGTCGTCAGGCAGGGGGAGGCTACACCTTC. Its protein is CASSRQAGGGYTF.

The rearrangement joins TRBV7-8 to TRBJ2-4; D possibly corresponds to TRBD2 (6 bases). This CDR3 has 20 residues. Germline lookup yields CDR1 SGHVS and CDR2 FQNEAQ. V lost 5 bases, J lost 0 bases, and 26 bases lay in between. DNA of the CDR3: TGTGCCAGCAGCACGAAACCCGAATTGCAGGGACTGGCAGCCAAAAACATTCAGTACTTC. This sequence encodes CASSTKPELQGLAAKNIQYF.

V and J are TRBV5-5 and TRBJ2-5; D might be TRBD1 (5 bases). CDR1 is SGHKS and CDR2 is YYEKEE in the germline V gene (reference sequence). This CDR3 is 17 amino acids long. Deletions cut 3 bases from V and 5 bases from J, with 23 bases between. The CDR3 sequence is CASSSGLGDRAGETQYF. CDR3 DNA: TGTGCCAGCAGCTCAGGGTTAGGAGACCGGGCAGGGGAGACCCAGTACTTC.

The chain links TRBV19 to TRBJ2-2, with TRBD2 as a possible D gene (6 bases). V lost 1 base, J lost 3 bases, and 9 bases lay in between. Per the germline V gene, CDR1 is LNHDA and CDR2 is SQIVND (reference sequence). The CDR3 is 15 residues long. Written as DNA, the CDR3 is TGTGCCAGTAGTATAGCGGGCGGGGACACCGGGGAGCTGTTTTTT. Protein sequence: CASSIAGGDTGELFF.

The gene calls are TRBV7-9 and TRBJ2-3; the match to TRBD1 covers 8 bases. Germline CDR1 and CDR2: SEHNR and FQNEAQ (reference sequence). The J segment lost 3 bases and the V segment lost 5 bases, leaving 13 bases of the junction unmatched. This CDR3 comprises 17 residues. DNA for the CDR3: TGTGCCAGCAGCCTTGGGACAGGACCTACTCCGACAGATACGCAGTATTTT. Its translation: CASSLGTGPTPTDTQYF.

A single count supports this clone. This chain joins TRBV5-1 and TRBJ2-5, with a possible D match to TRBD1 (6 bases). The tail of the sequence fits TRBJ2-7 better, so the J call may be wrong. Germline CDR1 is SGHRS and CDR2 is YFSETQ. The CDR3 totals 12 residues. CDR3 amino acids: CASSRDNYEQYF. DNA of the CDR3: TGCGCCAGCAGTAGGGACAACTACGAGCAGTACTTC.

V and J are TRBV11-2 and TRBJ2-7; 8 bases fit TRBD2. The V segment lost 4 bases and the J segment 0 bases; nucleotides outside the gene matches: 5. The CDR3 covers 15 residues. From germline, CDR1 is SGHAT and CDR2 FQNNGV. The CDR3 protein is CASSSAGTSSYEQYF. The CDR3, as DNA: TGTGCCAGCAGCTCGGCGGGGACTAGCTCCTACGAGCAGTACTTC.

This clone was seen a handful of times. V and J are TRBV18 and TRBJ1-5; possibly TRBD1 for D (6 bases). V was cut by 6 bases and J by 3 bases, with 18 bases left in between. CDR1 and CDR2 (germline): KGHSH, LQKENI. The CDR3 contains 16 residues. The CDR3 here is CASSLNPRDNNQPQHF. CDR3 coding DNA: TGTGCCAGCTCCCTGAATCCCCGGGACAACAATCAGCCCCAGCATTTT.

V is TRBV7-9 and J is TRBJ2-3; 11 bases agree with TRBD2. The CDR3 runs 15 residues. Germline CDR1 and CDR2: SEHNR and FQNEAQ (reference sequence). J lost 4 bases, V lost 2 bases, and 2 bases had no gene match. This CDR3 reads CASSLTSGSADTQYF. The CDR3 bases are TGTGCCAGCAGCTTAACTAGCGGGAGCGCAGATACGCAGTATTTT.

The CDR3 sequence is CSVGGDSQGYGYTF. The CDR3 coding sequence is TGCAGCGTTGGCGGGGACAGCCAAGGGTATGGCTACACCTTC. The V call is TRBV29-1, the J call TRBJ1-2, with TRBD1 identical over 7 bases. CDR3 length: 14 amino acids. With V trimmed by 4 bases and J by 5 bases, 10 bases remained unmatched. Germline V lookup: CDR1 SQVTM, CDR2 ANQGSEA.

The gene calls are TRBV15 and TRBJ2-7, with TRBD2 identical over 13 bases. CDR3 length: 15 amino acids. Germline assignment: CDR1 LNHNV and CDR2 YYDKDF (reference sequence). V lost 5 bases, J lost 2 bases, and 3 bases stayed unmatched. The DNA of the CDR3 is TGTGCCACCAGCTTACTAGCGGGAGGGCCCTACGAGCAGTACTTC. Amino acid sequence: CATSLLAGGPYEQYF.

This sequence joins TRBV30 and TRBJ2-3; TRBD2 agrees at 11 bases. CDR1 and CDR2 (germline): GTSNPN, SVGIG (reference sequence). The CDR3 runs to 15 residues. The J segment lost 14 bases and the V segment lost 5 bases, leaving 18 bases of the junction unmatched. The CDR3 region has the DNA TGTGCCTGGGGCCTGACCCCAAGCCTAGCGGGGGGTTGGTATTTT. This sequence encodes CAWGLTPSLAGGWYF.

V is TRBV10-1 and J is TRBJ1-1, with 8 positions matching TRBD1. Germline V gene sequence: CDR1 WNHNN, CDR2 SYGVQD (reference sequence). Trimming cost V 5 bases and J 4 bases; bases outside gene matches: 12. The CDR3 contains 16 residues. CDR3 amino acids: CASSRKRTGPPTEAFF. Here the CDR3 DNA reads TGCGCCAGCAGTAGAAAACGGACAGGGCCCCCCACTGAAGCTTTCTTT.

The rearrangement links TRBV6-5 to TRBJ2-3; TRBD1 aligns across 11 bases. CDR3 size: 15 residues. Trimming took 5 bases from V and 6 from J; bases not matched to a gene: 7. Germline CDR1 reads MNHEY; CDR2 reads SVGAGI. Here the CDR3 DNA reads TGTGCCAGCAGTAGTGGGACAGGGGGAATCGATACGCAGTATTTT. This codes for CASSSGTGGIDTQYF.

V and J are TRBV30 and TRBJ1-4, with 9 positions matching TRBD1. Germline CDR1 is GTSNPN and CDR2 is SVGIG (reference sequence). This CDR3 has 14 residues. Losses at the gene ends were 8 bases for V and 4 bases for J; bases not matched to a gene: 8. CDR3 nucleotide sequence: TGTGCCGGTAGGGGACAGGGCAATAATGAAAAACTGTTTTTT. Its protein product is CAGRGQGNNEKLFF. Looking up the rest from reference TRBV30 and TRBJ1-4 gives the full variable domain: SQTIHQWPATLVQPVGSPLSLECTVEGTSNPNLYWYRQAAGRGLQLLFYSVGIGQISSEVPQNLSASRPQDRQFILSSKKLLLSDSGFYLCAGRGQGNNEKLFFGSGTQLSVL.